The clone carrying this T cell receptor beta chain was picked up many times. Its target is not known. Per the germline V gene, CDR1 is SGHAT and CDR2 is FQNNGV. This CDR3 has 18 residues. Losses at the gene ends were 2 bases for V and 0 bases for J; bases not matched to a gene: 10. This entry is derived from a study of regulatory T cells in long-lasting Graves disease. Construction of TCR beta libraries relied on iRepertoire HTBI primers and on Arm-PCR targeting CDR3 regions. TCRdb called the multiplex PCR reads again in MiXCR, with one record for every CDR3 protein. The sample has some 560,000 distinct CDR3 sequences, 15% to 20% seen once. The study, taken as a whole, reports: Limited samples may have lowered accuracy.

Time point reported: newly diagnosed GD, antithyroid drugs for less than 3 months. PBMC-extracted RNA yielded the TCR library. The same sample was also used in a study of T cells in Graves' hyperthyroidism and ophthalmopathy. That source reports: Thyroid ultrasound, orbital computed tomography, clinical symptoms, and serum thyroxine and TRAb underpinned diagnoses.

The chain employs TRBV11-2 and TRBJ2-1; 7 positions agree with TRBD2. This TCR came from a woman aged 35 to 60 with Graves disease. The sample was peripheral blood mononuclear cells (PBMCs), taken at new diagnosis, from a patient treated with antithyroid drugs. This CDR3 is CASSLSIPGGSSYNEQFF. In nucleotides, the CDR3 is TGTGCCAGCAGCTTAAGCATTCCCGGGGGGAGCTCCTACAATGAGCAGTTCTTC.